In its sample, the clone carrying this T cell receptor beta chain was seen a few times. Its antigen is currently unknown. This record comes from a study of shared clonotypes between healthy human individuals. At the level of the study: CD4 naive and CD4 memory each took three plates per donor, while CD8 naive took two and CD8 memory one. Study-level points and caveats: Rarefaction analysis demonstrated incomplete sorted-subset sequencing notwithstanding large depth.

The data were produced by immunoSEQ multiplex PCR, yet TCRdb's version contains in-frame clones alone and is incomplete. Here the sample spans fewer than 400,000 clones, under 80% being singletons. The source of this sequence is a man younger than 40 in good health. Sequencing was performed on memory CD4+ T cells sorted from blood. Sample subset: CD45RA-negative fraction.

The CDR3 DNA is TGTGCCAGCAGCTTAGTCCGGTTAAGCTCCTACAATGAGCAGTTCTTC. Translated, it gives CASSLVRLSSYNEQFF. This sequence joins TRBV11-2 and TRBJ2-1; D remains unclear. V was cut by 1 base and J by 0 bases, with 10 bases left in between. Per germline, CDR1 SGHAT and CDR2 FQNNGV. The CDR3 is 16 amino acids.